A selection of T cell receptor beta chains follows, all from one sample in a study of blood T cells in healthy people across ages. TCRdb re-analysed the 5' RACE reads in MiXCR, keeping a single row per CDR3 protein. The table lists roughly 680,000 distinct CDR3 sequences, over 45% of them singletons, with approximately 32% in the top ten. The specimen was blood. These receptors all stem from a woman aged 55-70 years in good health. Both conserved end residues are part of each CDR3. The D gene is left open where the match is weak. A row's size may be missing; if present it is once, few, many or a size class.

J gene	D gene	V gene	clone size	CDR3 DNA	CDR3 protein
TRBJ2-6	NA	TRBV6-5	NA	TGTGCCAGCAGTCGGCAAGCCTCTGGGGCCAACGTCCTGACTTTC	CASSRQASGANVLTF
TRBJ2-7	NA	TRBV4-3	NA	TGCACCAGCAGCCAAGGTGGGGGCTCGGCCTACGAGCAGTACTTC	CTSSQGGGSAYEQYF
TRBJ2-3	NA	TRBV20-1	NA	TGCAGTGCTAGAGTTATCGGTCGTAGCACAGATACGCAGTATTTT	CSARVIGRSTDTQYF
TRBJ2-7	NA	TRBV11-1	once	TGTGCCAGCAGCTTAGCAGGCGGGCTGGTCTTGGACGAGCAGTACTTC	CASSLAGGLVLDEQYF
TRBJ2-7	TRBD1	TRBV20-1	few	TGCAGTCCGCTTCCCGGGACAGGGGGCGAGCAGTACTTC	CSPLPGTGGEQYF
TRBJ2-7	TRBD2	TRBV28	once	TGTGCCAGCAGTTTCCAGCGGGATCGCAACGAGCAGTACTTC	CASSFQRDRNEQYF
TRBJ2-5	TRBD2	TRBV7-2	NA	TGTGCCAGCAGCTTGAATAGCGGGAGGGTAGAGACCCAGTACTTC	CASSLNSGRVETQYF
TRBJ2-2	NA	TRBV7-9	NA	TGTGCCAGCAGCTTAGAGCCCGGGACACTCACCGGGGAGCTGTTTTTT	CASSLEPGTLTGELFF
TRBJ2-3	NA	TRBV5-1	few	TGCGCCAGCAGCGATCTGGGACTGCTGGGGGGAGGTACGCAGTATTTT	CASSDLGLLGGGTQYF
TRBJ1-3	TRBD1	TRBV25-1	NA	TGTGCCAGCAGTGTAGGACAGGCGAACACCATATATTTT	CASSVGQANTIYF
TRBJ2-7	TRBD2	TRBV7-2	NA	TGTGCCAGCAGCTTAGCGGGAGGGAGCGACTCCTACGAGCAGTACTTC	CASSLAGGSDSYEQYF
TRBJ2-5	NA	TRBV29-1	few	TGCAGCGTTGGGTGGACCCAAGAGACCCAGTACTTC	CSVGWTQETQYF
TRBJ1-5	TRBD1	TRBV7-6	few	TGTGCCAGCAGCTCCGGGACAGTAAATCAGCCCCAGCATTTT	CASSSGTVNQPQHF
TRBJ1-1	NA	TRBV7-2	NA	TGTGCCAGCAGCCTCACCGGGCCCCCGAGGACTGAAGCTTTCTTT	CASSLTGPPRTEAFF
TRBJ2-7	NA	TRBV3-1	few	TGTGCCAGCAGCCAAGATTTCTCTGCGGCCTACGAGCAGTACTTC	CASSQDFSAAYEQYF
TRBJ1-2	TRBD1	TRBV20-1	once	TGCAGTGCCAGGGACAGGGCAAACTATGACTACACCTTC	CSARDRANYDYTF
TRBJ2-1	TRBD1	TRBV10-3	NA	TGTACCATCAGGACGGGACAGCGCAACGAGCAGTTCTTC	CTIRTGQRNEQFF
TRBJ1-1	TRBD1	TRBV7-3	NA	TGTGCCAGCAGCTTCCCCCACAGGGGGGTAACTGAAGCTTTCTTT	CASSFPHRGVTEAFF
TRBJ2-5	TRBD2	TRBV7-6	few	TGTGCCAGCAGTTCCCCGTTAAGGACTAGCGGGAAGACCCAGTACTTC	CASSSPLRTSGKTQYF
TRBJ2-1	TRBD2	TRBV9	few	TGTGCCAGCAGCGGGACTAGCGGGGGACTCAATGAGCAGTTCTTC	CASSGTSGGLNEQFF
TRBJ2-1	TRBD2	TRBV28	few	TGTGCCAGCAGTTTCCCGCCCTCTACTAGCGGGAGGGAGAATGAGCAGTTCTTC	CASSFPPSTSGRENEQFF
TRBJ1-2	TRBD1	TRBV3-1	NA	TGTGCCAGCAGCCAAAACACAGGGGGCTATGGCTACACCTTC	CASSQNTGGYGYTF
TRBJ2-5	NA	TRBV18	few	TGTGCCAGCTCACCAAGCGGAGGGGGCCAAGAGACCCAGTACTTC	CASSPSGGGQETQYF
TRBJ2-1	TRBD2	TRBV20-1	NA	TGCAGTGCTAGCCAGGCGGGAGCAAACCATGAGCAGTTCTTC	CSASQAGANHEQFF
TRBJ1-3	NA	TRBV20-1	NA	TGCAGTGCTAGAGACCGACAGCTCCTCTCTGGAAACACCTTATATTTT	CSARDRQLLSGNTLYF
TRBJ2-1	NA	TRBV7-9	few	TGTGCCAGCAGCTTACCTTTGATATTACGGAGGGCAACGTACAATGAGCAGTTCTTC	CASSLPLILRRATYNEQFF
TRBJ2-5	NA	TRBV20-1	NA	TGCAGTGCTAGCCTGACAGGGAGGACAGAGACCCAGTACTTC	CSASLTGRTETQYF
TRBJ2-7	TRBD1	TRBV7-7	NA	TGTGCTAGCAGCTTAGAACCAGGGGGCGGCGAGCAGTACTTC	CASSLEPGGGEQYF
TRBJ2-7	NA	TRBV7-2	NA	TGTGCCAGCAGCTTAAATCAGGGGCCCTACGAGCAGTACTTC	CASSLNQGPYEQYF
TRBJ2-1	TRBD2	TRBV28	few	TGTGCCAGCAGTTTCCCAAGGGCGGGAGGAGCCTACAATGAGCAGTTCTTC	CASSFPRAGGAYNEQFF
TRBJ2-1	TRBD2	TRBV11-1	NA	TGTGCCAGCAGCTTCGGTAGCGGGAGGGCCGGCTACAATGAGCAGTTCTTC	CASSFGSGRAGYNEQFF
TRBJ2-1	NA	TRBV20-1	few	TGCAGTGCTAGCCGGGGTGGGGACTACAATGAGCAGTTCTTC	CSASRGGDYNEQFF
TRBJ2-1	NA	TRBV6-2/TRBV6-3	NA	TGTGCCAGCGTCAACTACAATGAGCAGTTCTTC	CASVNYNEQFF
TRBJ2-1	TRBD2	TRBV11-2	NA	TGTGCCAGCAGGACTAGCGGGGCCTCGAATGAGCAGTTCTTC	CASRTSGASNEQFF
TRBJ2-3	NA	TRBV20-1	NA	TGCAGTGCTACGAGCTGGGGGAGAGGAAGTTTGAGAACAGATACGCAGTATTTT	CSATSWGRGSLRTDTQYF
TRBJ2-3	NA	TRBV3-1	once	TGTGCCAGCAGCCAAGATCGGTCCAGGAGGGAGACAGATACGCAGTATTTT	CASSQDRSRRETDTQYF
TRBJ1-2	NA	TRBV7-9	few	TGTGCCAGCAGCCTCGATGGACTGGGTGGCTACACCTTC	CASSLDGLGGYTF
TRBJ2-7	NA	TRBV5-4	NA	TGTGCCAGCAGCTGGTGGGAACAGGGTACCTACGAGCAGTACTTC	CASSWWEQGTYEQYF
TRBJ2-5	TRBD2	TRBV2	NA	TGTGCCAGCAGTCCAACGTGGGGGGGGGAGACCCAGTACTTC	CASSPTWGGETQYF
TRBJ2-6	NA	TRBV25-1	NA	TGTGCCAGCAGTGGGGACCCTGGGGCCAACGTCCTGACTTTC	CASSGDPGANVLTF
TRBJ2-7	NA	TRBV20-1	few	TGCAGTGCTAGAGTCAACCCCGGACAGCTAAACTACGAGCAGTACTTC	CSARVNPGQLNYEQYF
TRBJ2-5	NA	TRBV9	few	TGTGCCAGCAGCGTAGAGGGCTGGCAAGAGACCCAGTACTTC	CASSVEGWQETQYF